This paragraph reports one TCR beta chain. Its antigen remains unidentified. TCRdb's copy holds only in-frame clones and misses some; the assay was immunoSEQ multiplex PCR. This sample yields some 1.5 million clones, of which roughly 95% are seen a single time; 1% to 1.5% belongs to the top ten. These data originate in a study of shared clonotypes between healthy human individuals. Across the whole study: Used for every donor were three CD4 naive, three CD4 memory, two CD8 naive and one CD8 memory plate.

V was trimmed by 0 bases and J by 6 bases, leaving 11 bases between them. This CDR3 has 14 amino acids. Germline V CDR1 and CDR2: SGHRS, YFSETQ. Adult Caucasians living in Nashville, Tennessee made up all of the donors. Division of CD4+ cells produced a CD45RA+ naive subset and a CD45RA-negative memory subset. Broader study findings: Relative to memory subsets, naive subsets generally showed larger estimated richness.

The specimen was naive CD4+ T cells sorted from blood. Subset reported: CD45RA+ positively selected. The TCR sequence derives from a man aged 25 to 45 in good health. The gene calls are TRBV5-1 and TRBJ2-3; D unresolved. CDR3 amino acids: CASSLEVTWDTQYF. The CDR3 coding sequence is TGCGCCAGCAGCTTGGAGGTGACCTGGGATACGCAGTATTTT. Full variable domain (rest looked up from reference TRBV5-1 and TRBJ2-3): KAGVTQTPRYLIKTRGQQVTLSCSPISGHRSVSWYQQTPGQGLQFLFEYFSETQRNKGNFPGRFSGRQFSNSRSEMNVSTLELGDSALYLCASSLEVTWDTQYFGPGTRLTVL.